This TCR beta chain was identified in a study of blood T cell repertoires in COVID-19. Study-level background: Italy, Spain and the United States were the sources of the convalescent and acute COVID-19 samples. In each case, the material was cDNA or gDNA derived from T cells, B-cell-depleted T cells, or PBMCs.

Study processing details: Counts of nucleated cells, estimated from reference gene primer amplification, were obtained. Some clones are missing from TCRdb's copy, which holds only in-frame ones; the method was immunoSEQ multiplex PCR. V and J calls and clone size are as listed in that table; D and trimming were resolved from the DNA. Of about 130,000 clones listed, roughly 90% are singletons. The ends lost 2 bases at V and 8 bases at J; junction bases unmatched: 5. The CDR3 sequence is 13 residues long. Germline loops: CDR1 GTSNPN, CDR2 SVGIG (reference sequence). The rearrangement links TRBV30 to TRBJ1-4, with TRBD1 matching over 7 bases. This receptor was taken from a man in his 70s with active COVID-19. What was sequenced was peripheral blood. Written as DNA, the CDR3 is TGTGCCTGGAGTAAGGGGGCCGGAGAAAAACTGTTTTTT. This encodes CAWSKGAGEKLFF.